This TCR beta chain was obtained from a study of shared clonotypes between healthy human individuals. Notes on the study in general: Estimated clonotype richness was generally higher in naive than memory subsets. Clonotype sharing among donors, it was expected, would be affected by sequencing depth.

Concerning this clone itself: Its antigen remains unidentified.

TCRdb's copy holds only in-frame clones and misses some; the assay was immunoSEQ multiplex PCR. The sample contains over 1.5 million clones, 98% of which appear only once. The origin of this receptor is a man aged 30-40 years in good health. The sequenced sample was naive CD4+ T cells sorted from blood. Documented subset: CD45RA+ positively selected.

In DNA, the CDR3 is TGTGCCAGCAGTGGGCCAATAGCGGGAGGGTTTTATTTT. Translating it yields CASSGPIAGGFYF. V and J are TRBV25-1 and TRBJ2-3, with TRBD2 matching over 11 bases. Trimming removed 4 bases from V and 15 bases from J; junction bases left unmatched: 9. Germline V gene lookup returns CDR1 MGHDK and CDR2 SYGVNS. CDR3 length: 13 amino acids.